A single sample gave rise to the 16 T cell receptor beta chains below, sequenced in a study of blood T cell repertoires in COVID-19. Clones were read by immunoSEQ multiplex PCR, and TCRdb kept only the in-frame ones, dropping some. Here the sample spans 200,000 to 250,000 clones, just under 85% being singletons. Material: PBMCs or T cells enriched from blood (not recorded which). The receptors were sampled from a man aged 40-49 years who had recovered from COVID-19.

The chain uses TRBV28 and TRBJ2-4, with D possibly TRBD2 on 6 matching bases. Germline V CDR1 and CDR2: MDHEN, SYDVKM. The CDR3 is 20 residues long. Deletions cut 6 bases from V and 0 bases from J, with 27 bases between. The CDR3 is CASSPGLLDSVKLAKNIQYF. DNA of the CDR3: TGTGCCAGCAGCCCGGGACTTCTAGATTCGGTGAAACTAGCCAAAAACATTCAGTACTTC. Combining the CDR3 with reference TRBV28 and TRBJ2-4 gives the whole variable domain DVKVTQSSRYLVKRTGEKVFLECVQDMDHENMFWYRQDPGLGLRLIYFSYDVKMKEKGDIPEGYSVSREKKERFSLILESASTNQTSMYLCASSPGLLDSVKLAKNIQYFGAGTRLSVL.

The chain employs TRBV6-2 or TRBV6-3 and TRBJ2-7, with a weak D call TRBD2 (7 bases). Per germline, CDR1 MNHEY and CDR2 SVGEGT. Trimming removed 5 bases at V and 7 bases at J, with 30 bases between. The CDR3 is 18 amino acids. For the CDR3, the DNA is TGTGCCAGCAGTCACAGGGTGTTGTCGGAGCGGGATACTTTGGAGCAGTACTTC. This sequence encodes CASSHRVLSERDTLEQYF.

J is TRBJ2-1 and V is TRBV7-3; D might be TRBD2 (7 bases). The germline CDR1 and CDR2 sequences are SGHTA and FQGTGA. V was trimmed by 5 bases and J by 8 bases, leaving 16 bases between them. The CDR3 has 14 amino acids. The CDR3 loop is CASSPGGSRDEQFF. The DNA for the CDR3 is TGTGCCAGCAGCCCGGGGGGCAGTAGGGATGAGCAGTTCTTC.

The chain is built from TRBV11-2 and TRBJ1-2; 8 bases line up with TRBD1. Germline V lookup: CDR1 SGHAT, CDR2 FQNNGV. This CDR3 spans 12 amino acids. The ends lost 3 bases at V and 8 bases at J; junction bases unmatched: 2. The DNA of the CDR3 is TGTGCCAGCAGCTTGACAGGGGAAGGCTACACCTTC. It translates to CASSLTGEGYTF.

This chain uses TRBV11-2 with TRBJ2-7; D might be TRBD1 (7 bases). V was trimmed by 2 bases and J by 5 bases, leaving 10 bases between them. The CDR3 is 13 residues long. Germline CDR1 reads SGHAT; CDR2 reads FQNNGV. The CDR3 bases are TGTGCCAGCAGCTTACCAGGGGGGAACGAGCAGTACTTC. This gives the protein CASSLPGGNEQYF.

The chain recombines TRBV28 with TRBJ1-1; TRBD1 might be the D (5 bases). V dropped 3 bases and J dropped 6 bases, with 11 bases sitting between them. This CDR3 has 13 residues. CDR1 and CDR2 (germline): MDHEN, SYDVKM. The CDR3: CASSLGRGAEAFF. CDR3 coding DNA: TGTGCCAGCAGTTTGGGAAGGGGCGCTGAAGCTTTCTTT.

The chain links TRBV7-2 to TRBJ2-5, with a weak D call TRBD2 (6 bases). This CDR3 spans 12 amino acids. Germline CDR1 reads SGHTA; CDR2 reads FQGNSA. V was pared by 5 bases and J by 5 bases, with 9 bases between. The CDR3 sequence is CASSRAGETQYF. The CDR3 DNA reads TGTGCCAGCAGCCGGGCGGGGGAGACCCAGTACTTC. The variable domain in full, with the rest retrieved from reference TRBV7-2 and TRBJ2-5, is GAGVSQSPSNKVTEKGKDVELRCDPISGHTALYWYRQSLGQGLEFLIYFQGNSAPDKSGLPSDRFSAERTGGSVSTLTIQRTQQEDSAVYLCASSRAGETQYFGPGTRLLVL.

This chain connects TRBV14 to TRBJ2-3; D remains ambiguous. The CDR3 contains 15 residues. The germline CDR1 and CDR2 sequences are SGHDN and FVKESK. The germline V and J ends were trimmed by 4 bases and 1 base, with 12 bases remaining between them. This CDR3 reads CASSLRRLRTDTQYF. The DNA of the CDR3 is TGTGCCAGCAGCCTGCGTAGACTCCGCACAGATACGCAGTATTTT.

This sequence joins TRBV19 and TRBJ1-4; no firm D call. The CDR3 is made up of 15 amino acids. Germline-derived CDR1 and CDR2 are LNHDA and SQIVND (reference sequence). The V and J ends lost 1 base and 6 bases respectively, with 12 bases between them. CDR3 in amino acids: CASSIGRDRYEKLFF. The DNA for the CDR3 is TGTGCCAGTAGTATAGGACGGGATCGTTATGAAAAACTGTTTTTT.

This CDR3 is CASSTGGASYNEQFF. DNA of the CDR3: TGTGCCAGTAGTACAGGGGGCGCCTCCTACAATGAGCAGTTCTTC. The chain joins TRBV19 to TRBJ2-1; 8 bases are shared with TRBD1. This CDR3 is 15 amino acids long. The J segment lost 0 bases and the V segment lost 4 bases, leaving 2 bases of the junction unmatched. CDR1 and CDR2 (germline): LNHDA, SQIVND (reference sequence).

A single count supports this clone. This chain joins TRBV7-9 and TRBJ1-1; D unresolved. Between the trimmed V and J ends, which lost 2 bases and 7 bases, there was a span of 14 bases. The CDR3 length is 14 residues. CDR1 is SEHNR, CDR2 FQNEAQ, per germline (reference sequence). This CDR3 is CASSLFIQAGEAFF. For the CDR3, the DNA is TGTGCCAGCAGCTTATTTATCCAGGCGGGTGAAGCTTTCTTT. Using reference TRBV7-9 and TRBJ1-1 for the parts outside the CDR3, the full variable domain is DTGVSQNPRHKITKRGQNVTFRCDPISEHNRLYWYRQTLGQGPEFLTYFQNEAQLEKSRLLSDRFSAERPKGSFSTLEIQRTEQGDSAMYLCASSLFIQAGEAFFGQGTRLTVV.

The V call is TRBV23-1, the J call TRBJ2-1, with D maybe TRBD1 (6 bases). TRBV23-1 is reported as an ORF; its role is uncertain. The CDR3 is made up of 15 amino acids. The germline V and J ends were trimmed by 4 bases and 3 bases, with 13 bases remaining between them. The CDR3 region has the DNA TGCGCCAGCAGTCGAGCCTCGGGACACTACAATGAGCAGTTCTTC. Protein sequence: CASSRASGHYNEQFF.

The V gene is TRBV11-2, the J gene TRBJ2-2; 8 nucleotides line up with TRBD1. J was trimmed by 4 bases and V by 5 bases; bases with no gene match: 6. The CDR3 sequence is 15 residues long. CDR1 and CDR2 from the germline V gene are SGHAT and FQNNGV. The chain's CDR3 is CASSNFGQGTGELFF. In DNA, the CDR3 is TGTGCCAGCAGCAATTTCGGACAGGGCACCGGGGAGCTGTTTTTT.

Comment on this clone: One end of the junction fails to match germline, which may point to a read error. The rearrangement uses TRBV12-3 or TRBV12-4 and TRBJ1-1; D perhaps matches TRBD1 (5 bases). The CDR3 is made up of 13 amino acids. The CDR3 DNA is TGTGCCAGCATCCTTGGGGGGAACTCTGAAGCTTTCTTT. It yields the protein CASILGGNSEAFF.

The V and J genes are TRBV5-4 and TRBJ2-7, with D possibly being TRBD2 (6 bases). Germline CDR1 is SGHNT and CDR2 is YYREEE (reference sequence). The CDR3 contains 15 residues. With 4 bases removed from V and 2 bases from J, the gap between germline ends came to 16 bases. In DNA, the CDR3 is TGTGCCAGCAGCCCTGAAGCGACGGGAGCCTACGAGCAGTACTTC. It is translated as CASSPEATGAYEQYF.

The rearrangement links TRBV5-1 to TRBJ1-5; D unclear. Germline V lookup: CDR1 SGHRS, CDR2 YFSETQ. Trimming removed 0 bases at V and 7 bases at J, with 14 bases between. The CDR3 runs 15 residues. CDR3 protein: CASSLDSTSGQPQHF. The CDR3 nucleotides read TGCGCCAGCAGCTTGGACAGTACATCCGGACAGCCCCAGCATTTT. Based on the CDR3 plus reference TRBV5-1 and TRBJ1-5, the full variable domain is KAGVTQTPRYLIKTRGQQVTLSCSPISGHRSVSWYQQTPGQGLQFLFEYFSETQRNKGNFPGRFSGRQFSNSRSEMNVSTLELGDSALYLCASSLDSTSGQPQHFGDGTRLSIL.